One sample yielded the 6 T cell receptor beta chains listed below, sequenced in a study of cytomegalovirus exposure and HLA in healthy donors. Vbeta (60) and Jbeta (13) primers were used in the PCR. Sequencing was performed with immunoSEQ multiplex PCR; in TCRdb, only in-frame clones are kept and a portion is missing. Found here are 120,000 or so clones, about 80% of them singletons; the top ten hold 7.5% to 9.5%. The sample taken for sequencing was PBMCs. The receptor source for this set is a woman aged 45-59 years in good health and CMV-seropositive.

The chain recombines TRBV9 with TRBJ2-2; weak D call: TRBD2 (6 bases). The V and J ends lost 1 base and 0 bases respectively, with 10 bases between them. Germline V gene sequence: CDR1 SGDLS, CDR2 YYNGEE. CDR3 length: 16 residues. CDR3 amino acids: CASSVRGGTNTGELFF. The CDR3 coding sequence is TGTGCCAGCAGCGTACGCGGCGGGACGAACACCGGGGAGCTGTTTTTT.

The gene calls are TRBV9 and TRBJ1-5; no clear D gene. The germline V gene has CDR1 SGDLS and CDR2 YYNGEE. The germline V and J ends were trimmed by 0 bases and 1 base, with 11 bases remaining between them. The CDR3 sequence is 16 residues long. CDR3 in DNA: TGTGCCAGCAGCGTAGGAGGAGGTGGCAGCAATCAGCCCCAGCATTTT. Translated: CASSVGGGGSNQPQHF. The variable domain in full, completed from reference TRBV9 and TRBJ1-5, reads DSGVTQTPKHLITATGQRVTLRCSPRSGDLSVYWYQQSLDQGLQFLIQYYNGEERAKGNILERFSAQQFPDLHSELNLSSLELGDSALYFCASSVGGGGSNQPQHFGDGTRLSIL.

CDR3 residues: CASSERRQGLYEQYF. In DNA, the CDR3 is TGTGCCAGCAGTGAGCGGCGGCAGGGGTTGTACGAGCAGTACTTC. The rearrangement links TRBV6-1 to TRBJ2-7; possibly TRBD1 for D (6 bases). Trimming took 3 bases from V and 4 from J, leaving 16 bases between them. The germline V gene encodes CDR1 MNHNS and CDR2 SASEGT. The CDR3 spans 15 residues.

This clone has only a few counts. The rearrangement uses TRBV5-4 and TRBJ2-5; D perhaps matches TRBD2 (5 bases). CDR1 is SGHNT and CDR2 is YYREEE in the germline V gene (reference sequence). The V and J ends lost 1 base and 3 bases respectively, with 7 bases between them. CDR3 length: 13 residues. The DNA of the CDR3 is TGTGCCAGCAGCTTGCGGGGAGAAGAGACCCAGTACTTC. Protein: CASSLRGEETQYF.

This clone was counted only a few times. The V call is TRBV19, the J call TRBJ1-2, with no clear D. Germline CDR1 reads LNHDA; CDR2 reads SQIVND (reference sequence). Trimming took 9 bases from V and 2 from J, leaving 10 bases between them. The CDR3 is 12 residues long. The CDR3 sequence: CASLGRNYGYTF. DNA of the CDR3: TGTGCCAGCCTTGGTCGGAACTATGGCTACACCTTC.

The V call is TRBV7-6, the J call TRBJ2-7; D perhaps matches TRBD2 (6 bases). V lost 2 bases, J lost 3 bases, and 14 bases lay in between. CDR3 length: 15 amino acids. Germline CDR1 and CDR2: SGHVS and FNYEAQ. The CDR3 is CASSLRPGRDYEQYF. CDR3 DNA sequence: TGTGCCAGCAGCTTAAGACCCGGGAGAGACTACGAGCAGTACTTC.